A single sample gave rise to the 3 T cell receptor beta chains below, sequenced in a study of T-cell reconstitution after alpha-beta-depleted transplantation in children. Unique molecular identifiers were incorporated during preparation of the TCRbeta library. Via MiXCR, TCRdb re-called the PCR reads, giving one row per CDR3 protein. The table lists about 230,000 distinct CDR3 sequences, roughly a tenth of them singletons. The source material was PBMCs, sampled before TCRalphabeta/CD19-depleted stem cell transplant. These receptors all come from a child younger than two with acute myeloid leukemia, due to receive a stem cell transplant.

V gene TRBV4-3 combines with J gene TRBJ2-7, with 12 positions matching TRBD2. After removal of 0 bases from V and 2 bases from J, the junction contained 2 bases not matched to a gene. Germline assignment: CDR1 LGHNA and CDR2 YSLEER. This CDR3 is 16 amino acids long. The CDR3 loop is CASSQEASGRAYEQYF. In DNA form, the CDR3 reads TGCGCCAGCAGCCAAGAAGCTAGCGGGAGGGCCTACGAGCAGTACTTC.

The V and J genes are TRBV7-8 and TRBJ2-3; D is possibly TRBD1 (6 bases). The germline V gene has CDR1 SGHVS and CDR2 FQNEAQ. The V gene lost 0 bases and the J gene lost 0 bases, with 13 bases spanning the gap. The CDR3 sequence is 17 residues long. The CDR3 loop is CASSLARAGASTDTQYF. The CDR3 DNA reads TGTGCCAGCAGCTTAGCGAGGGCAGGGGCGAGCACAGATACGCAGTATTTT.

The chain employs TRBV7-2 and TRBJ2-1; D might be TRBD2 (6 bases). Looked up from germline, CDR1 is SGHTA and CDR2 is FQGNSA. CDR3 size: 14 residues. The germline V and J ends were trimmed by 7 bases and 4 bases, with 14 bases remaining between them. The CDR3 region has the DNA TGTGCCAGCACCCCCCAGGGAGGTTACAATGAGCAGTTCTTC. Protein: CASTPQGGYNEQFF.